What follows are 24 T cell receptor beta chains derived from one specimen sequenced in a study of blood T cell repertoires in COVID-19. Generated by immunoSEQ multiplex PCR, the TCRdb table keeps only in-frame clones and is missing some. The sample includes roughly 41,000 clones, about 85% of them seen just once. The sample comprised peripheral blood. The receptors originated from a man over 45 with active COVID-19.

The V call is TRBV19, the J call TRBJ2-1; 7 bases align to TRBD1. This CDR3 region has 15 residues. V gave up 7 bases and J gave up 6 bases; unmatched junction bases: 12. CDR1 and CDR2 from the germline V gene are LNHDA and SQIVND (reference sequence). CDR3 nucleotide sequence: TGTGCCAGTACCCCGGGAAGGGGGCTGGTCAATGAGCAGTTCTTC. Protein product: CASTPGRGLVNEQFF. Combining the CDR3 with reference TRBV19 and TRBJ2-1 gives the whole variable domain DGGITQSPKYLFRKEGQNVTLSCEQNLNHDAMYWYRQDPGQGLRLIYYSQIVNDFQKGDIAEGYSVSREKKESFPLTVTSAQKNPTAFYLCASTPGRGLVNEQFFGPGTRLTVL.

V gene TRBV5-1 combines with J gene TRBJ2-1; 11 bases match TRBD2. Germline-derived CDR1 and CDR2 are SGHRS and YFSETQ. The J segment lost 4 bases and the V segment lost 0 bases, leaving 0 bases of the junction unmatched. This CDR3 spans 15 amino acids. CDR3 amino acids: CASSLASGGYNEQFF. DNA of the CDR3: TGCGCCAGCAGCTTGGCTAGCGGGGGGTACAATGAGCAGTTCTTC.

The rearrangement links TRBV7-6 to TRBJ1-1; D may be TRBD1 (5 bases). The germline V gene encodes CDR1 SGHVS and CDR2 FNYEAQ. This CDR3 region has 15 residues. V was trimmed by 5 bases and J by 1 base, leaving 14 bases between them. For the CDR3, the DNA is TGTGCCAGCAGCCCAAAGGCCGGGGGGAACACTGAAGCTTTCTTT. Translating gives CASSPKAGGNTEAFF. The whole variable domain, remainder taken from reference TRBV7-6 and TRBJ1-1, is GAGVSQSPRYKVTKRGQDVALRCDPISGHVSLYWYRQALGQGPEFLTYFNYEAQQDKSGLPNDRFSAERPEGSISTLTIQRTEQRDSAMYRCASSPKAGGNTEAFFGQGTRLTVV.

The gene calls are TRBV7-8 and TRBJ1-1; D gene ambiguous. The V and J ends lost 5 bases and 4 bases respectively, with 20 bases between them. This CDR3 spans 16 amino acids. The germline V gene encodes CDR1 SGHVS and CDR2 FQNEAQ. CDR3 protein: CASSPNPGGGFTEAFF. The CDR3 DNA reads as TGTGCCAGCAGCCCAAATCCCGGAGGTGGGTTCACTGAAGCTTTCTTT.

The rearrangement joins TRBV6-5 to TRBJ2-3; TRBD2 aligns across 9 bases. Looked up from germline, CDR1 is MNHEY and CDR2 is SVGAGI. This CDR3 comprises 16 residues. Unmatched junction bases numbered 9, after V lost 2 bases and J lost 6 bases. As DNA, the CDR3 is TGTGCCAGCAGTTACAGACTAGCGGCCGTGTGGGATACGCAGTATTTT. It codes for CASSYRLAAVWDTQYF.

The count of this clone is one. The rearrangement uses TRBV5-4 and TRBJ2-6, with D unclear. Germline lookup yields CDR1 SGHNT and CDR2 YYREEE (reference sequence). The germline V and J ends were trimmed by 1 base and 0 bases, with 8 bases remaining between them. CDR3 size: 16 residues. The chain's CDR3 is CASSLSLYSGANVLTF. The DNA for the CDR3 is TGTGCCAGCAGCTTGTCCTTATACTCTGGGGCCAACGTCCTGACTTTC.

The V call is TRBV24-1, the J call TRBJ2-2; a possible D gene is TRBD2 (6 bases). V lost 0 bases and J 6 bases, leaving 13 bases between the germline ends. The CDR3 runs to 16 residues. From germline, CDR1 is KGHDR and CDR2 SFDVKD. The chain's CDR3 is CATSDLRREEAGELFF. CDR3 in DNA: TGTGCCACCAGTGATTTGCGGAGGGAGGAAGCCGGGGAGCTGTTTTTT.

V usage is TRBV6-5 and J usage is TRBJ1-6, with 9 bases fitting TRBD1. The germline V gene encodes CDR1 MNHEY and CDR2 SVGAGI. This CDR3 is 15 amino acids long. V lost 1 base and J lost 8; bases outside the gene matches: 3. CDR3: CASSYWTGEDSPLHF. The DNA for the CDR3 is TGTGCCAGCAGTTACTGGACAGGGGAAGATTCACCCCTCCACTTT.

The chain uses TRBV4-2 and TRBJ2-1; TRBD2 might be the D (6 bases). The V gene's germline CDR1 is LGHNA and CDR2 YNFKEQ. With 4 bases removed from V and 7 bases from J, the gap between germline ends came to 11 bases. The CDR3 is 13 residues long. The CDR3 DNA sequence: TGTGCCAGCAGCCTGGGGACTCCTAATGAGCAGTTCTTC. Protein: CASSLGTPNEQFF.

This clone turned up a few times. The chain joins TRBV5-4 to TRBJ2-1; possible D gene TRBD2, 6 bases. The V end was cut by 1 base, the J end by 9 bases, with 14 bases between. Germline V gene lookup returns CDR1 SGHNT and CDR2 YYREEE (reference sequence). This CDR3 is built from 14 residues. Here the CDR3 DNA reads TGTGCCAGCAGCTTGAGGAGGGAAGGGAGTGAGCAGTTCTTC. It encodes CASSLRREGSEQFF.

CDR3 nucleotide sequence: TGTGCCAGCAGTCCACTAGCGGACCAAGAGACCCAGTACTTC. It is translated as CASSPLADQETQYF. The chain combines TRBV28 with TRBJ2-5, with 8 positions matching TRBD2. The V gene's germline CDR1 is MDHEN and CDR2 SYDVKM. The CDR3 covers 14 residues. Trimming cost V 5 bases and J 0 bases; bases outside gene matches: 2.

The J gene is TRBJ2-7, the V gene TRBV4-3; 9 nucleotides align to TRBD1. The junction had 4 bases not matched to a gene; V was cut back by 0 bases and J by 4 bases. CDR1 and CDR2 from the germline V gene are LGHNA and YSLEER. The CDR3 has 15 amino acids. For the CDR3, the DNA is TGCGCCAGCAGCCAAGATTCCGGACAGGGGTACGAGCAGTACTTC. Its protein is CASSQDSGQGYEQYF.

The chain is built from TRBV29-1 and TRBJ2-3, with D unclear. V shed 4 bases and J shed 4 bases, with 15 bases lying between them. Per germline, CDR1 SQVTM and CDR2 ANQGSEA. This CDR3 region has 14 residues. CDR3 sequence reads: CSVGPILSSDTQYF. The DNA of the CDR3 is TGCAGCGTTGGCCCGATACTGAGTTCAGATACGCAGTATTTT.

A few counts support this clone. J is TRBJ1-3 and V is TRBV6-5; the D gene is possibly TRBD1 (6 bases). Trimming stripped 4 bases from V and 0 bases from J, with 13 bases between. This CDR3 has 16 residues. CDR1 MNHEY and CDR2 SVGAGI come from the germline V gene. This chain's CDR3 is CASSSIGQFSGNTIYF. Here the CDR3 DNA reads TGTGCCAGCAGTTCGATAGGACAGTTCTCTGGAAACACCATATATTTT.

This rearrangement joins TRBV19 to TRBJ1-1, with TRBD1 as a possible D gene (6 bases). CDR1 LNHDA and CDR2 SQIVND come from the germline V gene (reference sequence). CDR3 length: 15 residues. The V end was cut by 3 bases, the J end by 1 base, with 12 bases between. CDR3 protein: CASSISGAENTEAFF. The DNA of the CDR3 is TGTGCCAGTAGTATTTCAGGGGCCGAGAACACTGAAGCTTTCTTT.

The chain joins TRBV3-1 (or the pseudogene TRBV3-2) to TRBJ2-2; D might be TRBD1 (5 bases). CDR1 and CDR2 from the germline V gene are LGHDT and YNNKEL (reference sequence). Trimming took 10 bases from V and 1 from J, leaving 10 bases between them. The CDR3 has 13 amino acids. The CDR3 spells CAITGQNTGELFF. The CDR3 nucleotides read TGTGCCATTACAGGTCAGAACACCGGGGAGCTGTTTTTT.

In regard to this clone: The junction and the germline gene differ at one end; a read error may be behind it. Written as DNA, the CDR3 is TGTGCCACCACCCCAGGGCCTCAAGCGACCCAGTACTTC. Translating gives CATTPGPQATQYF. This rearrangement joins TRBV7-8 to TRBJ2-5; a possible D gene is TRBD1 (5 bases). The CDR3 loop spans 13 amino acids. Germline values: CDR1 SGHVS, CDR2 FQNEAQ.

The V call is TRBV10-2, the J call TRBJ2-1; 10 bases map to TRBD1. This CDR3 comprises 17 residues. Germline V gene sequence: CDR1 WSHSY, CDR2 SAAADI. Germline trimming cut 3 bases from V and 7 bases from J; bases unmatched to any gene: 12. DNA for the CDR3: TGCGCCAGCAGTGAACCTATGGGGACAGGGGTAGAAAATGAGCAGTTCTTC. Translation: CASSEPMGTGVENEQFF.

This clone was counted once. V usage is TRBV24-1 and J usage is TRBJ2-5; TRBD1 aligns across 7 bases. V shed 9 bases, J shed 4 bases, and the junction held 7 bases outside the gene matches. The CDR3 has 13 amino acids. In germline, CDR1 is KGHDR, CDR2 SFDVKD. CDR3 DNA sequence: TGTGCCACCGGCGACAGGGTCGGAGAGACCCAGTACTTC. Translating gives CATGDRVGETQYF.

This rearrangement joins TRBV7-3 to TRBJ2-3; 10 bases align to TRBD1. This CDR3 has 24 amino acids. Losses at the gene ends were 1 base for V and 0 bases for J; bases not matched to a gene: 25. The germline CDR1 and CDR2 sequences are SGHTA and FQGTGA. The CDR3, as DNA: TGTGCCAGCAGCTTAAGTTATGGCCCAGGCGGGACAGGGGTTTTCGTTGTCAGCACAGATACGCAGTATTTT. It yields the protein CASSLSYGPGGTGVFVVSTDTQYF.

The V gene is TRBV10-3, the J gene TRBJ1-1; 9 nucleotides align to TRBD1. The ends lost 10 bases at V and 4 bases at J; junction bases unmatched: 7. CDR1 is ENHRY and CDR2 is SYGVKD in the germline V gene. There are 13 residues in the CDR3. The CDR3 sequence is CATLGQGITEAFF. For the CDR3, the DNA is TGTGCCACCTTGGGACAGGGAATCACTGAAGCTTTCTTT.

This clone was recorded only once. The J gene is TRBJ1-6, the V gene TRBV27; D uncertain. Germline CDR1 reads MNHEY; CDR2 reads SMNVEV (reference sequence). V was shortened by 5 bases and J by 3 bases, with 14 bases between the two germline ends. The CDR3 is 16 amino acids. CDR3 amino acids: CASSPSNADYNSPLHF. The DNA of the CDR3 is TGTGCCAGCAGTCCCAGTAATGCTGACTATAATTCACCCCTCCACTTT.

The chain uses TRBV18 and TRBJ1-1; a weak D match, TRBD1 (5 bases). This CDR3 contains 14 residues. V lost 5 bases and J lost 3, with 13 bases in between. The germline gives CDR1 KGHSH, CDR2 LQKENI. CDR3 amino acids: CASSSNSGDTEAFF. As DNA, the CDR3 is TGTGCCAGCTCATCGAACTCGGGGGACACTGAAGCTTTCTTT.

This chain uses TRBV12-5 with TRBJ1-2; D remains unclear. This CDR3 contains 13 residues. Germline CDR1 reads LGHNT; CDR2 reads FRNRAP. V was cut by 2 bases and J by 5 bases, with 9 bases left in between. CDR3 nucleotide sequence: TGTGCTAGTGGTTTGTGGTCCGGTTATGGCTACACCTTC. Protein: CASGLWSGYGYTF. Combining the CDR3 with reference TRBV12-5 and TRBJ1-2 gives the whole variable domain DARVTQTPRHKVTEMGQEVTMRCQPILGHNTVFWYRQTMMQGLELLAYFRNRAPLDDSGMPKDRFSAEMPDATLATLKIQPSEPRDSAVYFCASGLWSGYGYTFGSGTRLTVV.